A selection of T cell receptor beta chains follows, all from one sample in a study of shared clonotypes between healthy human individuals. Clones were sequenced by immunoSEQ multiplex PCR, and TCRdb holds only the in-frame ones, with some missing. The sample has about 1.5 million clones, around 98% seen once. The sequencing input was naive CD4+ T cells sorted from blood. The receptors come from a man aged 30 to 39 in good health. Each CDR3 is given without its conserved first and last residue. The D gene is left open where the match is weak.

NA TRBJ2-7 TRBV19 ASTEGKGYYEQY
NA TRBJ2-3 TRBV5-8 ASSSRGAGTDTQY
TRBD1 TRBJ1-5 TRBV5-8 ASKGLRVGTVNQPQH
NA TRBJ2-3 TRBV4-1 ASSHADTQY
NA TRBJ2-3 TRBV4-3 ASSQGTTDTQY
NA TRBJ1-1 TRBV10-2 ASSEITGLTEAF
NA TRBJ2-1 TRBV4-1 ASSQERPVLYEQF
NA TRBJ2-3 TRBV2 ASSEAGLGNTQY
TRBD2 TRBJ2-1 TRBV28 ASSLLTTSRYNEQF
NA TRBJ2-7 TRBV7-6 ASSSTWVGEQY
NA TRBJ2-3 TRBV29-1 SVERGSDTQY
NA TRBJ1-4 TRBV2 ASSDSTGTLGKLF